Listed below are T cell receptor beta chains from one sample, sequenced in a study of blood T cell repertoires in COVID-19. Produced via immunoSEQ multiplex PCR; TCRdb's table is partial and in-frame only. The sample lists about 320,000 clones; roughly 90% were seen once. The sample consisted of PBMCs or T cells enriched from blood (not recorded which). The receptors stem from a woman aged 30 to 39 who had been exposed to COVID-19. The CDR3 runs from the conserved cysteine through the conserved F or W. The D gene is left open where the match is weak. A clone size is listed for some rows: how often the clone was seen (once, few, many), or a class if it is expanded.

cdr3_aa: CASSPRTGSYEQYF
cdr3_nt: TGTGCCAGCTCACCACGGACAGGGTCCTACGAGCAGTACTTC
clone_size: -
d_call: TRBD1
v_call: TRBV18
cdr3_length: 14
j_call: TRBJ2-7

cdr3_aa: CASSQGGRAAQPQHF
cdr3_nt: TGCGCCAGCAGCCAAGGGGGCAGGGCCGCTCAGCCCCAGCATTTT
clone_size: few
d_call: -
v_call: TRBV4-1
cdr3_length: 15
j_call: TRBJ1-5

cdr3_aa: CASSFLQTGGGEQYF
cdr3_nt: TGTGCCAGCAGCTTTCTCCAGACAGGGGGCGGAGAGCAGTACTTC
clone_size: -
d_call: TRBD1
v_call: TRBV7-9
cdr3_length: 15
j_call: TRBJ2-7

cdr3_aa: CASSRRQGLSQETQYF
cdr3_nt: TGTGCCAGCAGCCGTCGGCAGGGACTTTCCCAAGAGACCCAGTACTTC
clone_size: -
d_call: -
v_call: TRBV3-1/TRBV3-2
cdr3_length: 16
j_call: TRBJ2-5

cdr3_aa: CASTTASSYNSPLHF
cdr3_nt: TGTGCCAGTACGACAGCTAGCTCCTATAATTCACCCCTCCACTTT
clone_size: -
d_call: -
v_call: TRBV19
cdr3_length: 15
j_call: TRBJ1-6

cdr3_aa: CASSLYSEGYGYTF
cdr3_nt: TGCGCCAGCAGCTTATACTCAGAGGGCTATGGCTACACCTTC
clone_size: -
d_call: -
v_call: TRBV5-1
cdr3_length: 14
j_call: TRBJ1-2

cdr3_aa: CASSQASYEQYF
cdr3_nt: TGTGCCAGCAGCCAGGCCTCCTACGAGCAGTACTTC
clone_size: -
d_call: -
v_call: TRBV7-2
cdr3_length: 12
j_call: TRBJ2-7

cdr3_aa: CASSLLGRGSYGYTF
cdr3_nt: TGTGCCAGCAGCTTACTTGGCAGGGGAAGCTATGGCTACACCTTC
clone_size: -
d_call: -
v_call: TRBV7-9
cdr3_length: 15
j_call: TRBJ1-2

cdr3_aa: CASSPPRVRTDGNTIYF
cdr3_nt: TGTGCCAGCTCACCACCGAGGGTTCGGACAGACGGAAACACCATATATTTT
clone_size: -
d_call: -
v_call: TRBV18
cdr3_length: 17
j_call: TRBJ1-3

cdr3_aa: CASSGQPNYGYTF
cdr3_nt: TGTGCCAGCAGCGGACAGCCGAACTATGGCTACACCTTC
clone_size: -
d_call: -
v_call: TRBV7-9
cdr3_length: 13
j_call: TRBJ1-2

cdr3_aa: CASSQGGTRTNEKLFF
cdr3_nt: TGTGCCAGCAGCCAAGGGGGGACAAGAACTAATGAAAAACTGTTTTTT
clone_size: -
d_call: -
v_call: TRBV3-1/TRBV3-2
cdr3_length: 16
j_call: TRBJ1-4

cdr3_aa: CASSFGNPNTEAFF
cdr3_nt: TGTGCCAGCAGTTTCGGGAACCCGAACACTGAAGCTTTCTTT
clone_size: -
d_call: -
v_call: TRBV27
cdr3_length: 14
j_call: TRBJ1-1

cdr3_aa: CASSLRGYGYTF
cdr3_nt: TGTGCCAGCAGCTTGAGGGGCTATGGCTACACCTTC
clone_size: once
d_call: -
v_call: TRBV5-6
cdr3_length: 12
j_call: TRBJ1-2

cdr3_aa: CASSLVGQGTEAFF
cdr3_nt: TGTGCCAGCAGCTTAGTGGGGCAAGGCACTGAAGCTTTCTTT
clone_size: few
d_call: -
v_call: TRBV7-2
cdr3_length: 14
j_call: TRBJ1-1

cdr3_aa: CASSLYPGELFF
cdr3_nt: TGTGCCAGCAGTCTGTATCCCGGGGAGCTGTTTTTT
clone_size: -
d_call: -
v_call: TRBV28
cdr3_length: 12
j_call: TRBJ2-2

cdr3_aa: CASSQGARRANYEQYF
cdr3_nt: TGTGCCAGCAGCCAAGGAGCTAGGCGGGCGAATTACGAGCAGTACTTC
clone_size: -
d_call: -
v_call: TRBV3-1/TRBV3-2
cdr3_length: 16
j_call: TRBJ2-7

cdr3_aa: CASSLGGGFSNQPQHF
cdr3_nt: TGTGCCAGCAGCTTGGGAGGAGGGTTCAGCAATCAGCCCCAGCATTTT
clone_size: many
d_call: -
v_call: TRBV5-6
cdr3_length: 16
j_call: TRBJ1-5

cdr3_aa: CASSLQGSYNSPLHF
cdr3_nt: TGTGCCAGCAGCTTACAGGGGTCCTATAATTCACCCCTCCACTTT
clone_size: -
d_call: -
v_call: TRBV7-9
cdr3_length: 15
j_call: TRBJ1-6

cdr3_aa: CASSLAQGGMEKLFF
cdr3_nt: TGTGCCAGCAGCTTGGCCCAGGGAGGGATGGAAAAACTGTTTTTT
clone_size: -
d_call: -
v_call: TRBV5-6
cdr3_length: 15
j_call: TRBJ1-4

cdr3_aa: CASSPGLAGPTDTQYF
cdr3_nt: TGCGCCAGCAGCCCAGGACTAGCGGGGCCCACAGATACGCAGTATTTT
clone_size: -
d_call: TRBD2
v_call: TRBV5-1
cdr3_length: 16
j_call: TRBJ2-3

cdr3_aa: CASSVGGGQNEQYF
cdr3_nt: TGTGCCAGCAGCGTAGGGGGGGGCCAGAACGAGCAGTACTTC
clone_size: -
d_call: -
v_call: TRBV9
cdr3_length: 14
j_call: TRBJ2-7

cdr3_aa: CASSPQGYNSPLHF
cdr3_nt: TGTGCCAGCAGCCCACAGGGGTATAATTCACCCCTCCACTTT
clone_size: -
d_call: TRBD1
v_call: TRBV9
cdr3_length: 14
j_call: TRBJ1-6

cdr3_aa: CASLGYSGRGYTF
cdr3_nt: TGTGCCAGCTTAGGGTACAGCGGAAGGGGCTACACCTTC
clone_size: -
d_call: -
v_call: TRBV4-2
cdr3_length: 13
j_call: TRBJ1-2

cdr3_aa: CASSRGQTQRNTIYF
cdr3_nt: TGTGCCAGCAGCCGGGGACAAACGCAAAGAAACACCATATATTTT
clone_size: -
d_call: -
v_call: TRBV11-2
cdr3_length: 15
j_call: TRBJ1-3

cdr3_aa: CASRSGLEETQYF
cdr3_nt: TGTGCCAGCAGGAGTGGACTGGAAGAGACCCAGTACTTC
clone_size: -
d_call: -
v_call: TRBV5-6
cdr3_length: 13
j_call: TRBJ2-5

cdr3_aa: CASSVIRDSDYGYTF
cdr3_nt: TGTGCCAGTAGTGTAATAAGGGACAGCGACTATGGCTACACCTTC
clone_size: -
d_call: TRBD1
v_call: TRBV19
cdr3_length: 15
j_call: TRBJ1-2

cdr3_aa: CASSVIAGGHSPLHF
cdr3_nt: TGTGCCAGCAGCGTAATTGCAGGGGGTCATTCACCCCTCCACTTT
clone_size: -
d_call: TRBD1
v_call: TRBV9
cdr3_length: 15
j_call: TRBJ1-6

cdr3_aa: CASSLGAGPTTEAFF
cdr3_nt: TGCGCCAGCAGCTTGGGGGCTGGGCCAACCACTGAAGCTTTCTTT
clone_size: -
d_call: -
v_call: TRBV5-1
cdr3_length: 15
j_call: TRBJ1-1

cdr3_aa: CASSYGEGEKLFF
cdr3_nt: TGTGCCAGCAGTTACGGGGAGGGTGAAAAACTGTTTTTT
clone_size: -
d_call: -
v_call: TRBV6-6
cdr3_length: 13
j_call: TRBJ1-4

cdr3_aa: CASSQDPGGLSYGYTF
cdr3_nt: TGTGCCAGCAGCCAAGACCCCGGGGGGCTTTCATATGGCTACACCTTC
clone_size: -
d_call: -
v_call: TRBV3-1/TRBV3-2
cdr3_length: 16
j_call: TRBJ1-2

cdr3_aa: CASTYSPGGQETQYF
cdr3_nt: TGTGCCAGCACCTACTCCCCAGGGGGTCAAGAGACCCAGTACTTC
clone_size: -
d_call: TRBD1
v_call: TRBV7-9
cdr3_length: 15
j_call: TRBJ2-5

cdr3_aa: CASSPGTGSGELFF
cdr3_nt: TGTGCCAGCAGCCCAGGGACAGGGTCCGGGGAGCTGTTTTTT
clone_size: -
d_call: TRBD1
v_call: TRBV7-6
cdr3_length: 14
j_call: TRBJ2-2

cdr3_aa: CASRANTEAFF
cdr3_nt: TGTGCCAGCAGGGCGAACACTGAAGCTTTCTTT
clone_size: few
d_call: -
v_call: TRBV2
cdr3_length: 11
j_call: TRBJ1-1

cdr3_aa: CASSQEGRYTGELFF
cdr3_nt: TGTGCCAGCAGCCAGGAAGGGAGGTACACCGGGGAGCTGTTTTTT
clone_size: -
d_call: -
v_call: TRBV3-1/TRBV3-2
cdr3_length: 15
j_call: TRBJ2-2

cdr3_aa: CASSSRVNGNTIYF
cdr3_nt: TGTGCCAGCAGCAGCAGGGTAAATGGAAACACCATATATTTT
clone_size: -
d_call: -
v_call: TRBV5-4
cdr3_length: 14
j_call: TRBJ1-3

cdr3_aa: CASSPTGYSYEQYF
cdr3_nt: TGTGCCAGCTCACCCACAGGTTACTCCTACGAGCAGTACTTC
clone_size: -
d_call: -
v_call: TRBV18
cdr3_length: 14
j_call: TRBJ2-7

cdr3_aa: CASSHPRRLAGGQETQYF
cdr3_nt: TGTGCCAGCAGCCACCCCAGGAGATTAGCGGGGGGGCAAGAGACCCAGTACTTC
clone_size: -
d_call: TRBD2
v_call: TRBV3-1/TRBV3-2
cdr3_length: 18
j_call: TRBJ2-5

cdr3_aa: CATSRGGGSYNEQFF
cdr3_nt: TGTGCCACCAGCAGGGGCGGGGGCTCCTACAATGAGCAGTTCTTC
clone_size: once
d_call: TRBD2
v_call: TRBV15
cdr3_length: 15
j_call: TRBJ2-1

cdr3_aa: CASPWEYRGNQPQHF
cdr3_nt: TGTGCCAGCCCTTGGGAATACAGGGGCAATCAGCCCCAGCATTTT
clone_size: -
d_call: -
v_call: TRBV7-6
cdr3_length: 15
j_call: TRBJ1-5

cdr3_aa: CASSLVVGQHTDTQYF
cdr3_nt: TGTGCCAGCAGTTTAGTTGTGGGACAGCACACAGATACGCAGTATTTT
clone_size: -
d_call: TRBD1
v_call: TRBV7-9
cdr3_length: 16
j_call: TRBJ2-3

cdr3_aa: CATQIQIASPLHF
cdr3_nt: TGTGCCACCCAGATCCAGATTGCTTCACCCCTCCACTTT
clone_size: -
d_call: -
v_call: TRBV2
cdr3_length: 13
j_call: TRBJ1-6

cdr3_aa: CASGGGGVAYNEQFF
cdr3_nt: TGCGCCAGCGGAGGCGGGGGGGTCGCCTACAATGAGCAGTTCTTC
clone_size: -
d_call: TRBD2
v_call: TRBV10-2
cdr3_length: 15
j_call: TRBJ2-1

cdr3_aa: CANSQGGPDTQYF
cdr3_nt: TGTGCCAACTCACAGGGGGGGCCTGATACGCAGTATTTT
clone_size: -
d_call: -
v_call: TRBV18
cdr3_length: 13
j_call: TRBJ2-3

cdr3_aa: CASSPGPGSNEQFF
cdr3_nt: TGTGCCAGCTCACCGGGGCCAGGATCGAATGAGCAGTTCTTC
clone_size: -
d_call: -
v_call: TRBV18
cdr3_length: 14
j_call: TRBJ2-1

cdr3_aa: CASSAWTSTDTQYF
cdr3_nt: TGTGCCAGCAGCGCCTGGACTAGCACAGATACGCAGTATTTT
clone_size: -
d_call: -
v_call: TRBV9
cdr3_length: 14
j_call: TRBJ2-3

cdr3_aa: CSVGGILERHKRAETQYF
cdr3_nt: TGCAGCGTTGGAGGGATCCTTGAAAGGCACAAAAGGGCAGAGACCCAGTACTTC
clone_size: -
d_call: -
v_call: TRBV29-1
cdr3_length: 18
j_call: TRBJ2-5

cdr3_aa: CASSLIQVGNTEAFF
cdr3_nt: TGTGCCAGCAGCTTAATACAGGTGGGGAACACTGAAGCTTTCTTT
clone_size: -
d_call: -
v_call: TRBV5-6
cdr3_length: 15
j_call: TRBJ1-1